Following are 11 T cell receptor beta chains from one sample sequenced in a study of cytomegalovirus exposure and HLA in healthy donors. Vbeta (60) and Jbeta (13) primers were used in the PCR. Produced via immunoSEQ multiplex PCR; TCRdb's table is partial and in-frame only. The table lists some 75,000 clones. The sample was PBMCs. Source of these receptors: a man aged 35-49 years in good health and CMV-seronegative.

This chain joins TRBV5-6 and TRBJ2-5; no clear D gene. The germline gives CDR1 SGHDT, CDR2 YYEEEE. The CDR3 has 15 residues. With 0 bases removed from V and 5 bases from J, the gap between germline ends came to 14 bases. The CDR3 here is CASSLVARSGETQYF. CDR3 sequence (DNA): TGTGCCAGCAGCTTGGTAGCCCGTTCCGGGGAGACCCAGTACTTC. The complete variable domain, with remaining parts taken from reference TRBV5-6 and TRBJ2-5, reads DAGVTQSPTHLIKTRGQQVTLRCSPKSGHDTVSWYQQALGQGPQFIFQYYEEEERQRGNFPDRFSGHQFPNYSSELNVNALLLGDSALYLCASSLVARSGETQYFGPGTRLLVL.

The rearrangement links TRBV4-2 to TRBJ1-6; D is ambiguous. The CDR3 is 12 amino acids. Germline V CDR1 and CDR2: LGHNA, YNFKEQ. Deletions cut 0 bases from V and 17 bases from J, with 11 bases between. CDR3 coding DNA: TGTGCCAGCAGCCAAGATCCGGGGTTGATCCACTTT. Translating it yields CASSQDPGLIHF.

V and J are TRBV19 and TRBJ2-2, with TRBD1 matching 7 bases. Germline V gene lookup returns CDR1 LNHDA and CDR2 SQIVND (reference sequence). There are 16 residues in the CDR3. V lost 3 bases, J lost 5 bases, and 9 bases stayed unmatched. This CDR3 reads CASSMGTDFRTGELFF. The CDR3 nucleotides are TGTGCCAGTAGTATGGGGACAGACTTTCGAACCGGGGAGCTGTTTTTT.

This chain links TRBV27 with TRBJ2-2, with D maybe TRBD1 (6 bases). The CDR3 runs 16 residues. V lost 6 bases to trimming and J lost 4 bases, with 18 bases between them. Germline V lookup: CDR1 MNHEY, CDR2 SMNVEV (reference sequence). The CDR3 nucleotides read TGTGCCAGCAGCCGCCCCACAGGGTTCGGCACCGGGGAGCTGTTTTTT. Its protein product is CASSRPTGFGTGELFF.

The V call is TRBV19, the J call TRBJ2-7; a weak D match, TRBD1 (5 bases). In germline, CDR1 is LNHDA, CDR2 SQIVND (reference sequence). This CDR3 spans 14 amino acids. V was pared by 2 bases and J by 5 bases, with 13 bases between. The CDR3 nucleotides are TGTGCCAGTAGTATACAGGGATCTAGGAACGAGCAGTACTTC. This codes for CASSIQGSRNEQYF.

The chain couples TRBV5-1 to TRBJ2-3, with 7 bases identical to TRBD2. Germline-derived CDR1 and CDR2 are SGHRS and YFSETQ. Trimming at V came to 1 base and at J to 2 bases, leaving 10 bases not matched to a gene. The CDR3 runs 17 residues. The CDR3 region is CASSLKKASGYTDTQYF. The CDR3 DNA reads as TGCGCCAGCAGCTTGAAGAAGGCTAGCGGTTACACAGATACGCAGTATTTT.

The CDR3: CASSYRLAGAQETQYF. CDR3 bases: TGTGCCAGCAGCTACCGACTAGCGGGGGCCCAAGAGACCCAGTACTTC. The chain links TRBV5-5 to TRBJ2-5; 12 bases align to TRBD2. The CDR3 is made up of 16 amino acids. Germline V gene sequence: CDR1 SGHKS, CDR2 YYEKEE (reference sequence). The junction had 4 bases not matched to a gene; V was cut back by 3 bases and J by 1 base.

The chain uses TRBV6-6 and TRBJ1-4; TRBD1 matches 9 bases. Germline V gene lookup returns CDR1 MNHNY and CDR2 SVGAGI (reference sequence). This CDR3 is 16 amino acids long. Trimming at V came to 5 bases and at J to 1 base, leaving 5 bases not matched to a gene. CDR3 residues: CASSPGQGVTNEKLFF. The CDR3 DNA sequence: TGTGCCAGCAGTCCGGGACAGGGAGTAACTAATGAAAAACTGTTTTTT.

V usage is TRBV6-5 and J usage is TRBJ2-1, with D possibly matching TRBD2 (6 bases). V dropped 5 bases and J dropped 6 bases, with 17 bases sitting between them. The CDR3 is 15 residues long. Germline V CDR1 and CDR2: MNHEY, SVGAGI. CDR3 amino acids: CASSLRTRRGNEQFF. The CDR3 DNA reads as TGTGCCAGCAGTCTCAGGACGAGGAGGGGCAATGAGCAGTTCTTC.

The chain couples TRBV9 to TRBJ2-2; no reliable D call. V shed 2 bases and J shed 0 bases, with 11 bases lying between them. Looked up from germline, CDR1 is SGDLS and CDR2 is YYNGEE. CDR3 length: 16 amino acids. This CDR3 is CASSVPRRTNTGELFF. CDR3 coding DNA: TGTGCCAGCAGCGTCCCAAGGCGGACGAACACCGGGGAGCTGTTTTTT. Looking up the rest from reference TRBV9 and TRBJ2-2 gives the full variable domain: DSGVTQTPKHLITATGQRVTLRCSPRSGDLSVYWYQQSLDQGLQFLIQYYNGEERAKGNILERFSAQQFPDLHSELNLSSLELGDSALYFCASSVPRRTNTGELFFGEGSRLTVL.

This rearrangement joins TRBV9 to TRBJ2-3; 9 bases are a match to TRBD2. V lost 0 bases, J lost 3 bases, and 8 bases stayed unmatched. CDR3 length equals 17 residues. Germline V gene lookup returns CDR1 SGDLS and CDR2 YYNGEE. The CDR3 nucleotides read TGTGCCAGCAGCGTAGGGGCTAGCGGGATAAGAACAGATACGCAGTATTTT. As protein: CASSVGASGIRTDTQYF.